This T cell receptor beta chain emerged from a study of shared clonotypes between healthy human individuals (TCRdb year 2020). Describing the broader study: The cohort included three men and a couple of women between 18 and 49 years of age. To increase sequencing depth and limit assay-specific biases, TCR repertoire library preparation and sequencing were carried out by different laboratories using diverse techniques. For each donor, three plates each were used for CD4 naive and CD4 memory, two plates were used for CD8 naive, and one plate was used for CD8 memory. Between about 0.8 and 8.9 billion PBMCs per donor were obtained by leukapheresis. To estimate repertoire size and how much clonotype sharing occurs between individuals, the study deeply sequenced the blood TCR repertoires of about five healthy adults.

The cysteine opens and the phenylalanine closes a CDR3 of 15 amino acids. Only the CDR3 DNA is retained, 45 bases long and in frame from the first base. Trimming accounts for 4 bases at V and 4 bases at J, while the number of junction bases matched to no gene is 6. Taken from the germline V gene, the CDR1 and CDR2 loops are SGHRS and YFSETQ. Overall study outcomes, separate from this receptor: Sampling was restricted to blood, and TCR repertoires in tissue are likely to differ from TCR repertoires in blood. Compared with non-shared clonotypes, clonotypes shared by all four sorted-subset donors had higher generation probabilities. Pairwise subsampling led to the expectation that sequencing depth would affect the degree of clonotype sharing among donors. Naive subsets generally had larger estimated clonotype richness than memory subsets. Sharing across four donors was observed for roughly 5% of naive CD4, 3% to 3.5% of naive CD8, roughly 2.3% of memory CD4, and about 0.39% of memory CD8 clonotypes. Even with the large sequencing depth, rarefaction of the sorted-subset datasets indicated that sequencing was incomplete. The genetic and exposure-history diversity represented was limited by the small number of donors.

TCR CDR3 regions were amplified from genomic DNA by multiplex PCR using the deep immunoSEQ assay. Genomic DNA extracted from each cell subset was distributed evenly over all wells of several immunoSEQ 96-well plates, and each plate served as one replicate. For sorted subsets, each replicate PCR was loaded with approximately 190 ng genomic DNA, equivalent to about 30,000 T cell genomes. Purified libraries were quantified with a Qubit 3.0 fluorometer, sized on a Bioanalyzer 2100, and re-quantified with the KAPA Library Quantification kit. Each immunoSEQ 96-well plate was sequenced on its own single-read 150-cycle Illumina NextSeq 550 flow cell. The source study handled its data this way. Because the immunoSEQ output included only junctional sequences and no quality scores, the filtering could not be the same as the filtering used for full-length reads. Sequences were annotated with PyIR, a Python wrapper for IgBLAST v1.9, using IMGT germline references to assign V/J genes and CDR3. Reads with weak V/J assignments (E-value above 1e-6), missing CDR3, stop codons, out-of-frame junctions, or ambiguous translated residues were removed. A V3J clonotype was defined by an identical inferred V gene, J gene, and CDR3 amino acid sequence. The percentage overlap between two repertoires was calculated by dividing the number of shared unique clonotypes by the size of the smaller repertoire. RTK rarefaction, the Chao1 estimator, and Recon v2.1 estimates of unobserved clonotypes were used to assess repertoire richness. OLGA was used to compute generation probabilities for all TCRbeta clonotypes that the gDNA method yielded from a few donors. The table was pulled from immuneACCESS by TCRdb, which kept in-frame rearrangements only. Such tables lose some clones; where checked, under half of the loss comes from unresolved V genes, and the rest has no known cause. V, J and clone size derive from that table, while D and trimming were established from the DNA sequence. Present in this sample are some 900,000 clones, over 75% of which were seen just once. The biggest ten clones account for roughly 1.5% of the sample.

The donors were healthy, HIV-negative adults with no recently reported acute infections or vaccinations. Only Caucasian adults living in Nashville, Tennessee, USA were represented among the donors. CD4+ T cells were enriched by magnetic negative selection, after which naive cells were positively selected on CD45RA and the negative fraction was taken as the memory subset. After blood collection by leukapheresis, PBMCs were isolated using Ficoll-Histopaque density gradient centrifugation and then cryopreserved in the vapor phase of liquid nitrogen. Analytical flow cytometry was used to check the purity and quantity of every magnetically sorted T cell population. From each sorted fraction, genomic DNA was isolated and quantified by UV absorbance on a Nanodrop 2000c. As regards this clone: Its antigen specificity is not known. Per-base qualities were not stored, and no clone one base away is much larger.

The sequence came from a man between 18 and 29 years old in good health. Sequencing was performed on memory CD4+ T cells sorted from blood. The cell subset or site tag for this specimen amounts to: CD45RA-negative fraction. The rearrangement joined TRBV5-1 to TRBJ2-3; the junction holds 10 bases that match TRBD2. The CDR3 reads CASSPSGSSSDTQYF. The DNA sequence reads TGCGCCAGCAGCCCTAGCGGGAGTTCCTCAGATACGCAGTATTTT.